What follows are 10 T cell receptor beta chains derived from one specimen sequenced in a study of T-cell memory formation after mild COVID-19. TCRdb analysed the 5' RACE reads with MiXCR anew, one entry per CDR3 protein. The repertoire includes roughly 600,000 distinct CDR3 sequences, about a sixth of them detected once, and around 12% sits in the top ten. Material for sequencing was PBMCs or a T cell subset sorted from them (not recorded which). Source of these receptors: an adult woman who had mild COVID-19 (a few samples of this study predate the infection). Cell type and time point are not known.

The genes are TRBV7-9 and TRBJ2-2; the match to TRBD2 covers 9 bases. The CDR3 consists of 15 residues. CDR1 and CDR2 from the germline V gene are SEHNR and FQNEAQ (reference sequence). Germline trimming cut 5 bases from V and 7 bases from J; bases unmatched to any gene: 8. CDR3 residues: CASSPERGAGGELFF. CDR3 sequence (DNA): TGTGCCAGCAGCCCTGAGCGGGGGGCCGGCGGGGAGCTGTTTTTT.

The rearrangement joins TRBV20-1 to TRBJ2-3; unclear D gene. Germline V gene lookup returns CDR1 DFQATT and CDR2 SNEGSKA (reference sequence). The CDR3 spans 15 residues. The CDR3 DNA sequence: TGCAGAACTGGCACTGGCGGAACTAGCACAGATACGCAGTATTTT. It is translated as CRTGTGGTSTDTQYF.

In this sample, this clonotype turned up a few times. The rearrangement joins TRBV6-5 to TRBJ2-5; 10 bases line up with TRBD1. With V trimmed by 1 base and J by 5 bases, 4 bases remained unmatched. The CDR3 runs 15 residues. CDR1 and CDR2 from the germline V gene are MNHEY and SVGAGI. This CDR3 is CASSYWPGQGETQYF. The CDR3 coding sequence is TGTGCCAGCAGTTACTGGCCGGGACAGGGGGAGACCCAGTACTTC.

The chain has TRBV24-1 and TRBJ2-1; D uncertain. The CDR3 is made up of 11 amino acids. With 4 bases removed from V and 3 bases from J, the gap between germline ends came to 0 bases. Germline V CDR1 and CDR2: KGHDR, SFDVKD. This chain's CDR3 is CATSDYNEQFF. CDR3 nucleotide sequence: TGTGCCACCAGTGACTACAATGAGCAGTTCTTC.

Only a few counts were recorded for this clonotype. The chain couples TRBV7-2 to TRBJ1-1; D not certain. The CDR3 covers 13 residues. The germline V gene encodes CDR1 SGHTA and CDR2 FQGNSA. Between the trimmed V and J ends, which lost 5 bases and 5 bases, there was a span of 12 bases. CDR3 nucleotide sequence: TGTGCCAGCAGCCGTGGACGGGTGACTGAAGCTTTCTTT. It encodes CASSRGRVTEAFF. Full variable domain (rest looked up from reference TRBV7-2 and TRBJ1-1): GAGVSQSPSNKVTEKGKDVELRCDPISGHTALYWYRQSLGQGLEFLIYFQGNSAPDKSGLPSDRFSAERTGGSVSTLTIQRTQQEDSAVYLCASSRGRVTEAFFGQGTRLTVV.

The sample holds a few counts of this clonotype. Written as DNA, the CDR3 is TGTGCCAGCAGTACGTCCGGGCCTCCATGGTACACCTTC. Protein product: CASSTSGPPWYTF. The genes are TRBV5-5 and TRBJ1-2; no clear D gene. Trimming removed 5 bases from V and 11 bases from J, with 19 bases in between. The CDR3 length is 13 residues. The germline V gene has CDR1 SGHKS and CDR2 YYEKEE (reference sequence).

The rearrangement uses TRBV2 and TRBJ2-5; 13 bases line up with TRBD2. Trimming at V came to 0 bases and at J to 5 bases, leaving 0 bases not matched to a gene. Per the germline V gene, CDR1 is SNHLY and CDR2 is FYNNEI. This CDR3 has 15 amino acids. The CDR3 DNA sequence: TGTGCCAGCAGTGAAGCGACTAGCGGGAGGGAGACCCAGTACTTC. Residues: CASSEATSGRETQYF. Full variable domain (rest looked up from reference TRBV2 and TRBJ2-5): EPEVTQTPSHQVTQMGQEVILRCVPISNHLYFYWYRQILGQKVEFLVSFYNNEISEKSEIFDDQFSVERPDGSNFTLKIRSTKLEDSAMYFCASSEATSGRETQYFGPGTRLLVL.

The chain combines TRBV4-3 with TRBJ2-2; D perhaps matches TRBD2 (5 bases). Between the trimmed V and J ends, which lost 4 bases and 4 bases, there was a span of 10 bases. The CDR3 contains 14 residues. Germline V CDR1 and CDR2: LGHNA, YSLEER. The DNA of the CDR3 is TGCGCCAGCAGCCTCGACTACGTCACCGGGGAGCTGTTTTTT. Residues: CASSLDYVTGELFF.

In its sample, this clonotype was seen many times. The chain uses TRBV24-1 and TRBJ2-7; D gene ambiguous. Germline values: CDR1 KGHDR, CDR2 SFDVKD. There are 13 residues in the CDR3. Trimming removed 1 base from V and 5 bases from J, with 8 bases in between. The DNA for the CDR3 is TGTGCCACCAGTGATTTCGGCGGCAACGAGCAGTACTTC. Residues: CATSDFGGNEQYF.

CDR3 coding DNA: TGTGCCAGCAGCCACAGGGGTTTTGACATTCAGTACTTC. Translating it yields CASSHRGFDIQYF. The chain recombines TRBV3-1 with TRBJ2-4; D perhaps matches TRBD1 (6 bases). The germline V and J ends were trimmed by 3 bases and 8 bases, with 11 bases remaining between them. The CDR3 has 13 residues. The germline V gene encodes CDR1 LGHDT and CDR2 YNNKEL (reference sequence).